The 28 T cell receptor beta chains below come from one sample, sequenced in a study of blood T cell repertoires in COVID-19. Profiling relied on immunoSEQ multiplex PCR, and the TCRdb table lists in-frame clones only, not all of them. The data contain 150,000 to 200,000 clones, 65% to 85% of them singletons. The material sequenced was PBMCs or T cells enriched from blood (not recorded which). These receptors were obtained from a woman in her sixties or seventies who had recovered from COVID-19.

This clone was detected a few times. CDR3 DNA sequence: TGTGCCAGTACCCAGAGCAGGGAAGGCGAAAAACTGTTTTTT. It codes for CASTQSREGEKLFF. This chain joins TRBV19 and TRBJ1-4; TRBD1 is a possible D gene (5 bases). Between the trimmed V and J ends, which lost 7 bases and 8 bases, there was a span of 17 bases. Looked up from germline, CDR1 is LNHDA and CDR2 is SQIVND (reference sequence). The CDR3 is made up of 14 amino acids.

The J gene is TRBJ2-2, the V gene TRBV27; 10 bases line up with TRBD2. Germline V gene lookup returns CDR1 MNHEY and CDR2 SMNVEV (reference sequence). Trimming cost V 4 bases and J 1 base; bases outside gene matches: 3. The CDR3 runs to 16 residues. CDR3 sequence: CASSWGLARNTGELFF. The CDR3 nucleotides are TGTGCCAGCAGTTGGGGACTAGCGAGGAACACCGGGGAGCTGTTTTTT.

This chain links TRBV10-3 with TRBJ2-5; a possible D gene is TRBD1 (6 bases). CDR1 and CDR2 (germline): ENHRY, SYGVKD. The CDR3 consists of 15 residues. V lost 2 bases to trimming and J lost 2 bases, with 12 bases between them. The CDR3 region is CAISEAQGQQETQYF. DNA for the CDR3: TGTGCCATCAGTGAGGCCCAGGGGCAACAAGAGACCCAGTACTTC.

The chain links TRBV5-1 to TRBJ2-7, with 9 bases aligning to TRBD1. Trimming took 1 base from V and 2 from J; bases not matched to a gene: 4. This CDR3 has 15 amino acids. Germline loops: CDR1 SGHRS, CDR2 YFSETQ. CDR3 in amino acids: CASSLSQGATYEQYF. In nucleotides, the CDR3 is TGCGCCAGCAGCTTGTCACAGGGGGCTACCTACGAGCAGTACTTC.

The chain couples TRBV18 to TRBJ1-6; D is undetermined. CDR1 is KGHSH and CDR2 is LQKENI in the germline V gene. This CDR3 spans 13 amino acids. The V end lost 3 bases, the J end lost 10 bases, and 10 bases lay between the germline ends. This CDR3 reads CASSPGGGSPLHF. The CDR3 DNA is TGTGCCAGCTCACCGGGCGGAGGATCACCCCTCCACTTT.

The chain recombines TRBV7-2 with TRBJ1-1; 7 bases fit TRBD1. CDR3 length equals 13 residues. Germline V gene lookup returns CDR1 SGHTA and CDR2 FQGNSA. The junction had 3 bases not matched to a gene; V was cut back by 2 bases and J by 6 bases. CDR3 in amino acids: CASSLQGGSEAFF. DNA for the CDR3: TGTGCCAGCAGCTTACAGGGGGGATCTGAAGCTTTCTTT.

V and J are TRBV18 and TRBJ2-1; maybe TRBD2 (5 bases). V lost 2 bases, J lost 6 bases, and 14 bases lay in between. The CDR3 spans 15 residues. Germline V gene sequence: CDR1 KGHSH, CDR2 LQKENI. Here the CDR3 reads CASSPMRESGNEQFF. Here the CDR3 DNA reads TGTGCCAGCTCACCAATGAGGGAGTCTGGCAATGAGCAGTTCTTC.

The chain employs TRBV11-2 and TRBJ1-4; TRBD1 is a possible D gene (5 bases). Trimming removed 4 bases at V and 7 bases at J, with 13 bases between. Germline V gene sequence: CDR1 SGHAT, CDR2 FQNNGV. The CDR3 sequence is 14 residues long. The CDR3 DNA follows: TGTGCCAGCAGCTCGGGACTCATTACTGAAAAACTGTTTTTT. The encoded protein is CASSSGLITEKLFF.

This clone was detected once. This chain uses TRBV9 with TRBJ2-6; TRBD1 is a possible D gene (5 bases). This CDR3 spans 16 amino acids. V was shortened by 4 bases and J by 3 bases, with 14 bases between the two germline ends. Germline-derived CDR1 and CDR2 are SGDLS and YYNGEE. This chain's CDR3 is CASSPSRRDGANVLTF. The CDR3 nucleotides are TGTGCCAGCAGCCCCTCGCGCAGGGATGGGGCCAACGTCCTGACTTTC. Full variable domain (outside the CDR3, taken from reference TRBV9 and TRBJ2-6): DSGVTQTPKHLITATGQRVTLRCSPRSGDLSVYWYQQSLDQGLQFLIQYYNGEERAKGNILERFSAQQFPDLHSELNLSSLELGDSALYFCASSPSRRDGANVLTFGAGSRLTVL.

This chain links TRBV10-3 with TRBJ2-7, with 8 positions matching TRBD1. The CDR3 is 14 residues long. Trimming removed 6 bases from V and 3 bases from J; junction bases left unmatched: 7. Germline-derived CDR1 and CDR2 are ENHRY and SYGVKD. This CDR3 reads CAISPQGASYEQYF. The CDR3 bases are TGTGCCATCAGCCCGCAGGGGGCAAGCTACGAGCAGTACTTC.

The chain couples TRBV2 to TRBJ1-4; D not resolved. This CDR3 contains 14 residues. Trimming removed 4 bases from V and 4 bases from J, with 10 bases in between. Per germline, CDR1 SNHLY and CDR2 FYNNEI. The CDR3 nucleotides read TGTGCCAGCAGTGGAGGGCCTATTAATGAAAAACTGTTTTTT. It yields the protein CASSGGPINEKLFF.

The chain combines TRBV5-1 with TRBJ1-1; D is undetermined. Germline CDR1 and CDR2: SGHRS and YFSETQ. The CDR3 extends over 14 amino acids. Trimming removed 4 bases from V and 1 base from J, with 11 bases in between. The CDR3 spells CASSLARGNTEAFF. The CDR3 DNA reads TGCGCCAGCAGCCTGGCCCGGGGGAACACTGAAGCTTTCTTT.

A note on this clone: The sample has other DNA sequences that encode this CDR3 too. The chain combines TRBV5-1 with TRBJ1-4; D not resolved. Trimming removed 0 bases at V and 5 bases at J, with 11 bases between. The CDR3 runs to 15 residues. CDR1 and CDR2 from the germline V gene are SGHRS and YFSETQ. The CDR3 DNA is TGCGCCAGCAGCTTGGGCGGGTCAGGAAATGAAAAACTGTTTTTT. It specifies CASSLGGSGNEKLFF.

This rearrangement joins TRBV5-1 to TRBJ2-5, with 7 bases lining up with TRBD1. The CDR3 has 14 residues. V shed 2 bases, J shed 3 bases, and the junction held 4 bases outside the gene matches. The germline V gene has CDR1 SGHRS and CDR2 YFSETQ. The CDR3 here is CASSFPGTEETQYF. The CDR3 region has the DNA TGCGCCAGCAGCTTCCCCGGGACAGAAGAGACCCAGTACTTC.

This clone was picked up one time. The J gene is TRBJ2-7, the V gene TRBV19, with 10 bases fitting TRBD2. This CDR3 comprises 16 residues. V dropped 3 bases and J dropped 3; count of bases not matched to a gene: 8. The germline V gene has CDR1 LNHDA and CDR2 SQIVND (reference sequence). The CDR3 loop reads CASSISGRGGYYEQYF. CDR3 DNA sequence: TGTGCCAGTAGTATCAGCGGGAGGGGGGGCTACTACGAGCAGTACTTC.

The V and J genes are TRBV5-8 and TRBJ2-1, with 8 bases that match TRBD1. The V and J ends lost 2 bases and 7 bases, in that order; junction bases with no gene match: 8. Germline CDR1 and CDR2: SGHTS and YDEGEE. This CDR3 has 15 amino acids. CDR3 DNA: TGTGCCAGCAGCTTACTCCAGGGGGCGTATAATGAGCAGTTCTTC. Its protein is CASSLLQGAYNEQFF.

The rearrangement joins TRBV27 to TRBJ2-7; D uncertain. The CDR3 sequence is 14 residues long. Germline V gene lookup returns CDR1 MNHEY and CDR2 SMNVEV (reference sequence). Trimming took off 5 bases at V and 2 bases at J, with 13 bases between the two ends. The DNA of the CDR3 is TGTGCCAGCAGTCCCGGGTCCCAGCCCTACGAGCAGTACTTC. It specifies CASSPGSQPYEQYF.

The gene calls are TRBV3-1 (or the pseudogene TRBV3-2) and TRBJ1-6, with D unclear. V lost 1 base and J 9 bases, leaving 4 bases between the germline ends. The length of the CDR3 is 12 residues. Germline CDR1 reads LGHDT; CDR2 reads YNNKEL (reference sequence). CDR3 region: CASSQGVSPLHF. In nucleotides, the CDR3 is TGTGCCAGCAGCCAAGGAGTTTCACCCCTCCACTTT.

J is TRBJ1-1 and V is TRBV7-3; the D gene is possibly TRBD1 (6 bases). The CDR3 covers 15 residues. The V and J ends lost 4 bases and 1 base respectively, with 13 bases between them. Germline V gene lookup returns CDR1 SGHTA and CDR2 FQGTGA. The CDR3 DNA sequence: TGTGCCAGCAGCTCCAAACAGGGACGGAACACTGAAGCTTTCTTT. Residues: CASSSKQGRNTEAFF.

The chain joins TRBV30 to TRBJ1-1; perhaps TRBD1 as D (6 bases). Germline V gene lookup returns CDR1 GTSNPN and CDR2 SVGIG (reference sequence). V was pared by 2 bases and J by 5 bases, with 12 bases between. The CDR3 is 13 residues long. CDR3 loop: CAWSKQGWTEAFF. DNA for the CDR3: TGTGCCTGGAGTAAACAGGGTTGGACTGAAGCTTTCTTT.

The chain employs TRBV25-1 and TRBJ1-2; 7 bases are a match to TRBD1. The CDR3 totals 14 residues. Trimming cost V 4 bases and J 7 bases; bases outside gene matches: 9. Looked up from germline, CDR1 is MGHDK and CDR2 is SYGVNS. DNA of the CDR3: TGTGCCAGCAGTGGACAGGGTCGGGCCGTTGGCTACACCTTC. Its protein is CASSGQGRAVGYTF.

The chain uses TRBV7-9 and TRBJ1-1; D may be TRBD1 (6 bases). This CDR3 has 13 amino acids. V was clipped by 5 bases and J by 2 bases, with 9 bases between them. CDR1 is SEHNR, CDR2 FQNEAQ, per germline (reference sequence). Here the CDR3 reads CASSKTGNTEAFF. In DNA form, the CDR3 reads TGTGCCAGCAGCAAGACAGGTAACACTGAAGCTTTCTTT.

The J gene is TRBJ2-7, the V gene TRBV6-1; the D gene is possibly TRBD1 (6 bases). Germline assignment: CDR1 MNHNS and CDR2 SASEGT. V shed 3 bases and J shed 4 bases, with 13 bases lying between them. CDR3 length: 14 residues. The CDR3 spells CASSDRQAIYEQYF. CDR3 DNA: TGTGCCAGCAGTGATAGACAGGCGATATACGAGCAGTACTTC.

The DNA of the CDR3 is TGTGCCAGCAGGAACCTATTAGCGGGAGGGCGCCCAGATACGCAGTATTTT. Its protein product is CASRNLLAGGRPDTQYF. V is TRBV2 and J is TRBJ2-3, with TRBD2 identical over 11 bases. Germline assignment: CDR1 SNHLY and CDR2 FYNNEI. V was pared by 6 bases and J by 4 bases, with 12 bases of the junction left unmatched. This CDR3 contains 17 residues.

The CDR3 bases are TGTGCCAGCAGTTCATATACCCCCAACCTTAGCGGGAGAAACACAGATACGCAGTATTTT. This encodes CASSSYTPNLSGRNTDTQYF. The V call is TRBV27, the J call TRBJ2-3; 9 positions agree with TRBD2. From germline, CDR1 is MNHEY and CDR2 SMNVEV (reference sequence). This CDR3 has 20 amino acids. The V gene end was trimmed by 4 bases and the J gene end by 2 bases; junction bases not matched to a gene: 19.

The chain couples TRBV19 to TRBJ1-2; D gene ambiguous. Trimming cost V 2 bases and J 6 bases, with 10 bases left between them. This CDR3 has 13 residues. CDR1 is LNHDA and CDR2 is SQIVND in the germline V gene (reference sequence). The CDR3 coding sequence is TGTGCCAGTAGTATATGGTCCGGGAATGGCTACACCTTC. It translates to CASSIWSGNGYTF.

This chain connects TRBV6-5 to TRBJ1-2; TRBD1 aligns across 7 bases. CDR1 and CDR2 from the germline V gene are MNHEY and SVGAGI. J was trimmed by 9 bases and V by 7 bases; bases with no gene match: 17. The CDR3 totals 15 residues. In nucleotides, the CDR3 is TGTGCCAGCACAGAGGACAGGCGGATTTTCGGAAGCTACACCTTC. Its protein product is CASTEDRRIFGSYTF.

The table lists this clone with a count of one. CDR3 amino acids: CASSAQAGNYGYTF. The CDR3 nucleotides are TGTGCCAGCAGCGCCCAAGCAGGGAACTATGGCTACACCTTC. The chain is built from TRBV7-2 and TRBJ1-2; weak D call: TRBD1 (5 bases). Germline CDR1 reads SGHTA; CDR2 reads FQGNSA. This CDR3 comprises 14 residues. Trimming removed 5 bases from V and 2 bases from J, with 12 bases in between.